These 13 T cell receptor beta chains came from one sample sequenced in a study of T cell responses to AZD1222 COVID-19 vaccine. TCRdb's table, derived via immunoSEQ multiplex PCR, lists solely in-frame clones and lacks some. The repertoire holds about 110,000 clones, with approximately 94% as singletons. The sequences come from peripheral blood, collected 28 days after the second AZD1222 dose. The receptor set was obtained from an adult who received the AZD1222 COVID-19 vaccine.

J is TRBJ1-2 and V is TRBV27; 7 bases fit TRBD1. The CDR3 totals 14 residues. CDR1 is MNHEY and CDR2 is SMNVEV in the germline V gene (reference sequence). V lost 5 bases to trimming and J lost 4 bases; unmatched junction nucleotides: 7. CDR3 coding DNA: TGTGCCAGCAGTCACCGGGACAGAGTCTATGGCTACACCTTC. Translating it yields CASSHRDRVYGYTF.

The CDR3 nucleotides read TGTGCCAGCTCAGGTCTACAGGGGGATGGCCGGGGAGCTTTCTTT. Encoded protein: CASSGLQGDGRGAFF. The rearrangement joins TRBV18 to TRBJ1-1; 8 bases align to TRBD1. Per the germline V gene, CDR1 is KGHSH and CDR2 is LQKENI. This CDR3 region has 15 residues. V lost 5 bases and J lost 10; bases outside the gene matches: 15.

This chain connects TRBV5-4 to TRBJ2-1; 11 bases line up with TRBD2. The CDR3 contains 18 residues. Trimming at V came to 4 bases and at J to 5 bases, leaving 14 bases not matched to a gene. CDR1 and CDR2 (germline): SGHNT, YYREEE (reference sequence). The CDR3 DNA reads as TGTGCCAGCAGCCCAAGAGGCAGACTAGCGGGGAGGAACAATGAGCAGTTCTTC. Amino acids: CASSPRGRLAGRNNEQFF. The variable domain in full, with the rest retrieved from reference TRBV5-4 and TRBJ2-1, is ETGVTQSPTHLIKTRGQQVTLRCSSQSGHNTVSWYQQALGQGPQFIFQYYREEENGRGNFPPRFSGLQFPNYSSELNVNALELDDSALYLCASSPRGRLAGRNNEQFFGPGTRLTVL.

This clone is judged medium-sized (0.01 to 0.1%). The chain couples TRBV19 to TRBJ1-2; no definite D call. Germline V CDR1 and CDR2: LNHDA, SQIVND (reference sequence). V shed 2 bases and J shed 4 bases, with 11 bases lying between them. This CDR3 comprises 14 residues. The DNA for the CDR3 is TGTGCCAGTAGTATAAACCTTGCCCTCTATGGCTACACCTTC. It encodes CASSINLALYGYTF.

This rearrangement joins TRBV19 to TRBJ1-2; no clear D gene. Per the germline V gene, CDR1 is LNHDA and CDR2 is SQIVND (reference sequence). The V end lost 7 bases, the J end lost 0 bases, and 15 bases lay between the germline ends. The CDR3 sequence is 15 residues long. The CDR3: CASIRHPRSNYGYTF. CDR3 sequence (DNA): TGTGCCAGTATCCGCCATCCTAGGTCTAACTATGGCTACACCTTC.

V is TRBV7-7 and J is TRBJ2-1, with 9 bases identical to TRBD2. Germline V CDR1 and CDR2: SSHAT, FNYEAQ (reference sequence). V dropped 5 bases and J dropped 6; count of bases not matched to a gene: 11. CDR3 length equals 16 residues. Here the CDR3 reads CASSPHSGSTRNEQFF. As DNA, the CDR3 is TGTGCCAGCAGCCCTCATAGCGGGAGCACTCGCAATGAGCAGTTCTTC.

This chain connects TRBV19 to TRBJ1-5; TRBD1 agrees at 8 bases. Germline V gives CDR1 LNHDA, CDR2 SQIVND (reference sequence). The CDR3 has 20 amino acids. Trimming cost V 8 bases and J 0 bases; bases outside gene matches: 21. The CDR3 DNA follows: TGTGCCAGTGGATTGTTATTTACAGGGGGTTGGGGCTATAGCAATCAGCCCCAGCATTTT. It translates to CASGLLFTGGWGYSNQPQHF. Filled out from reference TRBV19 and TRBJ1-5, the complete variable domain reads DGGITQSPKYLFRKEGQNVTLSCEQNLNHDAMYWYRQDPGQGLRLIYYSQIVNDFQKGDIAEGYSVSREKKESFPLTVTSAQKNPTAFYLCASGLLFTGGWGYSNQPQHFGDGTRLSIL.

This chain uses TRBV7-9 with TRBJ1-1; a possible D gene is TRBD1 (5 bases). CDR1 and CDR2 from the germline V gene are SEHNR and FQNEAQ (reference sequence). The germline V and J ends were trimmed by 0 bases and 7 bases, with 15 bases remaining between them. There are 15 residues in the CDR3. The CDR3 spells CASSLAGGKLGEAFF. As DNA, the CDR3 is TGTGCCAGCAGCTTAGCTGGGGGGAAGTTAGGTGAAGCTTTCTTT.

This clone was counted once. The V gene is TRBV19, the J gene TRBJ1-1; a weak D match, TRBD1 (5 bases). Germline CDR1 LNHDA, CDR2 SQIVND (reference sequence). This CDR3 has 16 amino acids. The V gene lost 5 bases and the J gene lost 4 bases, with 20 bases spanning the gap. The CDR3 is CASSFPLGLGLTEAFF. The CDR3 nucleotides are TGTGCCAGTAGTTTCCCCCTAGGGCTGGGGCTCACTGAAGCTTTCTTT.

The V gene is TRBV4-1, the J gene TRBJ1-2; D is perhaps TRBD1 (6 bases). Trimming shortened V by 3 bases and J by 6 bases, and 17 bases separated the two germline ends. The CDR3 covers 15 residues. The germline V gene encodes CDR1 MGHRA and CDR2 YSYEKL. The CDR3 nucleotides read TGCGCCAGCAGCCAGGGGCGAAGAAGGGGGGATGGCTACACCTTC. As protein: CASSQGRRRGDGYTF.

The DNA of the CDR3 is TGCGCCAGCAGCTTCACAGGGGGTGATCAGCCCCAGCATTTT. Amino acids: CASSFTGGDQPQHF. The chain uses TRBV5-1 and TRBJ1-5; 8 nucleotides align to TRBD1. The CDR3 contains 14 residues. Germline V gene sequence: CDR1 SGHRS, CDR2 YFSETQ. After removal of 2 bases from V and 5 bases from J, the junction contained 3 bases not matched to a gene.

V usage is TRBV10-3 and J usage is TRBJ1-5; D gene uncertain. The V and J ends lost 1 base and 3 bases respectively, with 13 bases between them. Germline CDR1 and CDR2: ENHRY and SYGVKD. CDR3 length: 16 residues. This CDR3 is CAISEYIWDSNQPQHF. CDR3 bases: TGTGCCATCAGTGAGTATATTTGGGATTCCAATCAGCCCCAGCATTTT.

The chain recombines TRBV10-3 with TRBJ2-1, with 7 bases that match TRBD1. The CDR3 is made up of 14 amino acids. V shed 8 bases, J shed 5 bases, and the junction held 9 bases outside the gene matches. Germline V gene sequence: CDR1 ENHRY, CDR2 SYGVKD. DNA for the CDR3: TGTGCCATCGCTCCGGGACAGCTGGACAATGAGCAGTTCTTC. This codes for CAIAPGQLDNEQFF.